The source of this TCR beta chain is a study of blood T cell repertoires in COVID-19. Original handling: Reference gene primer amplification yielded estimated nucleated cell counts. Profiling relied on immunoSEQ multiplex PCR, and the TCRdb table lists in-frame clones only, not all of them. The V and J calls and clone size come from that table; D and trimming were worked out from the DNA. The sample yields 150,000 to 200,000 clones, approximately 80% seen once. The CDR3 loop spans 15 amino acids. V was pared by 5 bases and J by 0 bases, with 10 bases between. Germline V gene sequence: CDR1 SGHTA, CDR2 FQGNSA. Participants came from about two dozen US areas, aged roughly 18 to 95 years.

The chain couples TRBV7-2 to TRBJ1-4; unclear D gene. This sequence originates from a man in his forties or fifties who had recovered from COVID-19. The sequencing input was PBMCs or T cells enriched from blood (not recorded which). CDR3 region: CASSLGVATNEKLFF. In DNA form, the CDR3 reads TGTGCCAGCAGCCTCGGGGTCGCAACTAATGAAAAACTGTTTTTT.